A selection of T cell receptor beta chains follows, all from one sample in a study of T cell changes during pregnancy in multiple sclerosis. The data were produced by immunoSEQ multiplex PCR, yet TCRdb's version contains in-frame clones alone and is incomplete. The data hold 100,000 or so clones, with 90% to 95% observed a single time. This specimen was peripheral blood, taken before pregnancy. Receptors originate from a female donor with multiple sclerosis, enrolled in a pregnancy study. CDR3s include the opening cysteine and the closing phenylalanine or tryptophan. The D gene is left open where the match is weak. Not every row has a clone size; where given, it reads once, few, many or a size class.

v_gene	abundance	d_gene	j_gene	CDR3aa	CDR3nt
TRBV5-1	.	.	TRBJ1-1	CASSWSENTEAFF	TGCGCCAGCAGCTGGAGCGAAAACACTGAAGCTTTCTTT
TRBV27	.	.	TRBJ1-3	CATRSGNTIYF	TGTGCCACCCGCTCTGGAAACACCATATATTTT
TRBV2	.	TRBD2	TRBJ2-7	CASGGLAGVEQYF	TGTGCCAGCGGAGGACTAGCGGGAGTCGAGCAGTACTTC
TRBV28	.	.	TRBJ2-7	CASSSTGRREQYF	TGTGCCAGCAGTTCGACAGGGAGGCGCGAGCAGTACTTC
TRBV11-2	.	TRBD2	TRBJ2-5	CASSPLWGGETQYF	TGTGCCAGCAGCCCCCTATGGGGGGGGGAGACCCAGTACTTC
TRBV6-5	.	TRBD1	TRBJ1-1	CASSPGTGMNTEAFF	TGTGCCAGCAGTCCCGGGACAGGGATGAACACTGAAGCTTTCTTT
TRBV11-2	.	.	TRBJ1-3	CASSFTSLSGNTIYF	TGTGCCAGCAGCTTTACTTCCCTCTCTGGAAACACCATATATTTT
TRBV18	.	TRBD1	TRBJ2-7	CASSGTGNYEQYF	TGTGCCAGCTCAGGGACAGGGAACTACGAGCAGTACTTT
TRBV2	.	TRBD1	TRBJ2-1	CASRGQGRFRDEQFF	TGTGCCAGCCGGGGACAGGGAAGATTTAGGGATGAGCAGTTCTTC
TRBV7-6	.	TRBD1	TRBJ1-2	CASSFSAGGRLGYGYTF	TGTGCCAGCAGCTTTTCGGCAGGGGGCAGGCTAGGCTATGGCTACACCTTC
TRBV12-5	.	.	TRBJ2-1	CASGLTDHEQFF	TGTGCTAGTGGTTTGACAGACCATGAGCAGTTCTTC
TRBV5-4	.	.	TRBJ2-1	CASSFGGFNEQFF	TGTGCCAGCAGCTTCGGGGGTTTCAATGAGCAGTTCTTC
TRBV5-1	.	TRBD2	TRBJ2-3	CASSRGEASPDTQYF	TGCGCCAGCAGCCGGGGGGAAGCGAGCCCAGATACGCAGTATTTT
TRBV7-6	.	TRBD1	TRBJ2-1	CASSPSGTGSYNEQFF	TGTGCCAGCAGCCCTTCCGGGACAGGCTCCTACAATGAGCAGTTCTTC
TRBV2	.	.	TRBJ2-2	CASSEEGGRITGELFF	TGTGCCAGCAGTGAAGAAGGGGGTAGAATTACCGGGGAGCTGTTTTTT
TRBV9	.	.	TRBJ2-7	CASSVGGTRAYEQYF	TGTGCCAGCAGCGTAGGCGGAACAAGAGCCTACGAGCAGTACTTC
TRBV19	.	.	TRBJ1-1	CASSIVRGTEAFF	TGTGCCAGTAGTATCGTACGAGGGACTGAAGCTTTCTTT
TRBV19	.	.	TRBJ1-1	CASSMFSEKARTEAFF	TGTGCCAGTAGTATGTTCTCGGAGAAGGCGAGGACTGAAGCTTTCTTT
TRBV7-9	.	.	TRBJ1-2	CASTPFTTTKGYTF	TGTGCCAGCACCCCATTCACGACCACTAAGGGCTACACCTTC
TRBV18	.	.	TRBJ2-3	CASSPRTGLGTDTQYF	TGTGCCAGCTCACCACGTACGGGGTTGGGCACAGATACGCAGTATTTT
TRBV30	.	TRBD1	TRBJ1-2	CAWSGGTGNGYTF	TGTGCCTGGAGTGGAGGGACAGGGAATGGCTACACCTTC
TRBV6-5	.	.	TRBJ1-1	CASSYSSNTEAFF	TGTGCCAGCAGTTACTCCTCGAACACTGAAGCTTTCTTT
TRBV6-5	.	.	TRBJ2-1	CASSYWRGRFNEQFF	TGTGCCAGCAGTTACTGGAGGGGGCGCTTCAATGAGCAGTTCTTC
TRBV7-8	.	TRBD2	TRBJ2-1	CASRSRWREGRTLNEQFF	TGTGCCAGCAGGTCGCGGTGGCGGGAGGGCCGGACTTTGAATGAGCAGTTCTTC
TRBV7-9	.	TRBD2	TRBJ2-1	CASSLGGLAGGHNEQFF	TGTGCCAGCAGCTTAGGCGGACTAGCGGGAGGACACAATGAGCAGTTCTTC
TRBV29-1	.	TRBD2	TRBJ2-1	CSVDGTSGRPYNEQFF	TGCAGCGTAGACGGGACTAGCGGGAGACCCTACAATGAGCAGTTCTTC
TRBV11-2	once	TRBD2	TRBJ2-5	CASSSRGGETQYF	TGTGCCAGCAGCTCCCGGGGGGGGGAGACCCAGTACTTC
TRBV19	.	.	TRBJ2-3	CASSRSLRRDLFPDTQYF	TGTGCCAGTAGTAGAAGTCTCCGCCGGGACTTGTTCCCAGATACGCAGTATTTT
TRBV6-4	.	.	TRBJ2-2	CASSDTSPAGELFF	TGTGCCAGCAGTGATACTAGTCCTGCCGGGGAGCTGTTTTTT
TRBV14	.	TRBD1	TRBJ2-5	CASSQVTGSTQYF	TGTGCCAGCAGCCAGGTGACAGGGAGTACCCAGTACTTC
TRBV5-4	.	.	TRBJ1-2	CASSLRDPTYGYTF	TGTGCCAGCAGCTTGCGAGATCCAACCTATGGCTACACCTTC
TRBV18	.	TRBD1	TRBJ1-2	CASSPSGTGFDASGYTF	TGTGCCAGCTCACCTTCCGGGACAGGGTTTGACGCTTCTGGCTACACCTTC
TRBV9	.	.	TRBJ1-5	CASSVDSSNQPQHF	TGTGCCAGCAGCGTTGACAGTAGCAATCAGCCCCAGCATTTT
TRBV28	.	TRBD1	TRBJ1-1	CASSLGTANTEAFF	TGTGCCAGCAGTTTAGGGACAGCGAACACTGAAGCTTTCTTT
TRBV30	.	TRBD2	TRBJ2-7	CAWGGSYEQYF	TGTGCCTGGGGCGGGAGCTACGAGCAGTACTTC
TRBV9	.	TRBD2	TRBJ2-7	CASSPGGGASYEQYF	TGTGCCAGCAGCCCCGGCGGGGGGGCCTCCTACGAGCAGTACTTC
TRBV5-1	.	.	TRBJ2-5	CASSLTKLETQYF	TGCGCCAGCAGCTTAACTAAGTTAGAGACCCAGTACTTC
TRBV2	.	.	TRBJ2-7	CASKIRGTGEQYF	TGTGCCAGCAAAATCAGGGGGACTGGCGAGCAGTACTTC
TRBV10-2	.	TRBD1	TRBJ2-3	CASRRWDRATDTQYF	TGCGCCAGCAGGAGATGGGACAGGGCAACAGATACGCAGTATTTT
TRBV5-4	.	.	TRBJ2-7	CASSLAGSAGREQYF	TGTGCCAGCAGCTTGGCTGGGAGTGCTGGACGCGAGCAGTACTTC
TRBV6-1	.	TRBD2	TRBJ2-5	CASSAGLAGNRETQYF	TGTGCCAGCAGTGCAGGACTAGCGGGAAATAGAGAGACCCAGTACTTC
TRBV6-5	.	.	TRBJ2-3	CASTGNTDTQYF	TGTGCCAGCACGGGGAACACAGATACGCAGTATTTT
TRBV6-1	.	.	TRBJ1-4	CASRESYRASWEKLFF	TGTGCCAGCAGGGAAAGTTACAGGGCAAGTTGGGAAAAACTGTTTTTT